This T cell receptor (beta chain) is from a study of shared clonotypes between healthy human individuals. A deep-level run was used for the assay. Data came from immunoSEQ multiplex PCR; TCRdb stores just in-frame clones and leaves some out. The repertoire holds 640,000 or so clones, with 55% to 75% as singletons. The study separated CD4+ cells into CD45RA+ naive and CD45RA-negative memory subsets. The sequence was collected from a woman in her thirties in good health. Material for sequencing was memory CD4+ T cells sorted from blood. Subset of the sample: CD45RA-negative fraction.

CDR3 DNA: TGTGCCAGCAGCCGACTAGCGGACTACAATGAGCAGTTCTTC. Translation: CASSRLADYNEQFF. V is TRBV14 and J is TRBJ2-1, with TRBD2 identical over 9 bases. Germline V CDR1 and CDR2: SGHDN, FVKESK. Trimming removed 4 bases from V and 3 bases from J; junction bases left unmatched: 1. This CDR3 is built from 14 residues.